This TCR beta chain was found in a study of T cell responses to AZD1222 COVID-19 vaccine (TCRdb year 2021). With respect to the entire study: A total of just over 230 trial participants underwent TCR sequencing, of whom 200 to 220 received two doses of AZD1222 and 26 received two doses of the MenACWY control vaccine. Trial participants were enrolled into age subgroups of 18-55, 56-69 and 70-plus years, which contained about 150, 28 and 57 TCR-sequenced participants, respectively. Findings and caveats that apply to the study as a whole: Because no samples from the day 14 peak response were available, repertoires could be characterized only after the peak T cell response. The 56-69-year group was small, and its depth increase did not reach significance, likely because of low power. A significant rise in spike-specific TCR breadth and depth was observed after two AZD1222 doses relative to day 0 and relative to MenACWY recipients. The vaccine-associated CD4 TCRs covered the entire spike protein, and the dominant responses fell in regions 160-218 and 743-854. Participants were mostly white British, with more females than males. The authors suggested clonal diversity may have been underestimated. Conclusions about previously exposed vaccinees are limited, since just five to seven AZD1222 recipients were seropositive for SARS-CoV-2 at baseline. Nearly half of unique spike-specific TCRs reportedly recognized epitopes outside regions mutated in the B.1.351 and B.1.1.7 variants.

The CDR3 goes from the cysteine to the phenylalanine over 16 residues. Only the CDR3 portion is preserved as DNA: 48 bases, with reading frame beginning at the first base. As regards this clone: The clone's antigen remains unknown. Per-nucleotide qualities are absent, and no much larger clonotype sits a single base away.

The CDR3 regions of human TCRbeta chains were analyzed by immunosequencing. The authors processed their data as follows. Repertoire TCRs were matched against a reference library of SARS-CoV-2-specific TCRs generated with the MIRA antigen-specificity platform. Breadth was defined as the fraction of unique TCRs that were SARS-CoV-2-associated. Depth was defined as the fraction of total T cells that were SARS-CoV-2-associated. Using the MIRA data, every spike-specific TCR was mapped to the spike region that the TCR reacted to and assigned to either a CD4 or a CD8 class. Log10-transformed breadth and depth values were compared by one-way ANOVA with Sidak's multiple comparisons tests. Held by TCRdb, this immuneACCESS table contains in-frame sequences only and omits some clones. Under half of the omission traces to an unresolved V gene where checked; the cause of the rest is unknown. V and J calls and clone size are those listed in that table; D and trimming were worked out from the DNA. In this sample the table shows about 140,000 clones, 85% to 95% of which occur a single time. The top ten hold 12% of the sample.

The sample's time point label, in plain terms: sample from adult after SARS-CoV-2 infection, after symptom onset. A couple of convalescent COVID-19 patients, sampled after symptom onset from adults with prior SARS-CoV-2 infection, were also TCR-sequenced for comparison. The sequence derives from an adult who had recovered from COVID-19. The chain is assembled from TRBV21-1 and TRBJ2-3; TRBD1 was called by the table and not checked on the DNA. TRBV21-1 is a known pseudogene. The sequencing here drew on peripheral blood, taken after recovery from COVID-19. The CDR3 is CASSLTGTGMKDTQYF. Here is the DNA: TGTGCCAGCAGCCTAACCGGGACAGGGATGAAAGATACGCAGTATTTT.